Listed below are T cell receptor beta chains from one sample, sequenced in a study of shared clonotypes between healthy human individuals. Sequenced by immunoSEQ multiplex PCR; TCRdb stores in-frame clones only, minus some. The profile shows some 2,000,000 clones, around 95% of them singletons. Sequencing was carried out using naive CD4+ T cells sorted from blood. The receptor source for this set is a man aged 18 to 35 in good health. The CDR3 runs from the conserved cysteine through the conserved F or W. Fields, in order: V gene, D gene, J gene, CDR3 length, clone size, CDR3 protein, CDR3 DNA. The D gene is left open where the match is weak. Rows may omit the clone size; those that give it use once, few, many or a size class.

>TRBV18|.|TRBJ1-2|16|.
CASSPPSSAANYGYTF
TGTGCCAGCTCACCACCATCTTCGGCAGCAAACTATGGCTACACCTTC
>TRBV28|.|TRBJ2-7|11|.
CASRSNYEQYF
TGTGCCAGCAGATCTAATTACGAGCAGTACTTC
>TRBV19|TRBD1|TRBJ1-2|16|.
CASSFRDRDRAYGYTF
TGTGCCAGTAGTTTCCGGGACAGGGATAGGGCCTATGGCTACACCTTC
>TRBV5-1|.|TRBJ2-3|14|.
CASSPGPSTDTQYF
TGCGCCAGCAGTCCTGGACCTAGCACAGATACGCAGTATTTT
>TRBV27|TRBD1|TRBJ1-6|15|.
CASSAGTGWNSPLHF
TGTGCCAGCAGTGCCGGGACAGGGTGGAATTCACCCCTCCACTTT
>TRBV4-2|TRBD1|TRBJ1-5|16|.
CASSQDRGQSNQPQHF
TGTGCCAGCAGCCAAGATCGGGGACAGAGCAATCAGCCCCAGCATTTT
>TRBV5-5|.|TRBJ2-5|15|.
CASSLTDSHWRPQYF
TGTGCCAGCAGTCTGACTGACAGTCACTGGAGGCCCCAGTACTTC
>TRBV5-1|.|TRBJ2-1|15|.
CASSAEVTGIGEQFF
TGCGCCAGCAGCGCTGAAGTGACGGGGATCGGTGAGCAGTTCTTC
>TRBV5-6|TRBD1|TRBJ2-2|17|.
CASSLPPGQVNTGELFF
TGTGCCAGCAGCTTACCGCCGGGACAGGTGAACACCGGGGAGCTGTTTTTT
>TRBV11-2|.|TRBJ2-7|19|.
CASSQATQTGLPIYYEQYF
TGTGCCAGCAGCCAAGCAACACAGACCGGACTTCCAATATATTACGAGCAGTACTTC
>TRBV2|TRBD2|TRBJ2-7|17|.
CASSGPAGGSGGNEQYF
TGTGCCAGCAGTGGACCAGCGGGGGGATCAGGGGGAAACGAGCAGTACTTC
>TRBV10-3|TRBD2|TRBJ2-7|17|once
CAIRLAGGPGPSYEQYF
TGTGCCATCCGGCTAGCGGGAGGGCCCGGACCATCCTACGAGCAGTACTTC
>TRBV15|TRBD1|TRBJ1-2|13|.
CATSRDRGHGYTF
TGTGCCACCAGCAGAGACAGGGGGCATGGCTACACCTTC
>TRBV6-6|.|TRBJ1-6|12|.
CASSYSISPLHF
TGTGCCAGCAGTTACTCGATCTCACCCCTCCACTTT
>TRBV7-9|TRBD1|TRBJ2-7|14|.
CASSSSGTGGSQYF
TGTGCCAGCAGCTCGTCCGGGACAGGGGGCTCGCAGTACTTC
>TRBV28|TRBD1|TRBJ1-3|18|once
CASSFPSGTGRSGNTIYF
TGTGCCAGCAGTTTTCCCTCCGGGACAGGGCGCTCTGGAAACACCATATATTTT
>TRBV6-1|.|TRBJ1-4|16|once
CASSEALGQANEKLFF
TGTGCCAGCAGTGAAGCTCTCGGGCAGGCGAATGAAAAACTGTTTTTT
>TRBV28|.|TRBJ1-1|14|.
CASSPGGLAGEAFF
TGTGCCAGCAGTCCCGGTGGGCTGGCAGGTGAAGCTTTCTTT
>TRBV30|.|TRBJ2-7|13|.
CAWSVRVHYEQYF
TGTGCCTGGAGTGTACGTGTCCACTACGAGCAGTACTTC
>TRBV11-3|.|TRBJ2-2|15|.
CASSSSTRSTGELFF
TGTGCCAGCAGCTCAAGCACGCGCTCCACCGGGGAGCTGTTTTTT
>TRBV6-4|.|TRBJ2-3|13|.
CASSLQGGDTQYF
TGTGCCAGCAGTCTTCAGGGGGGAGATACGCAGTATTTT
>TRBV9|TRBD2|TRBJ2-1|14|once
CASSETSGRNEQFF
TGTGCCAGCAGCGAGACTAGCGGGAGGAATGAGCAGTTCTTC
>TRBV2|.|TRBJ1-1|12|.
CASSPWGGEAFF
TGTGCCAGCAGTCCGTGGGGAGGTGAAGCTTTCTTT
>TRBV2|.|TRBJ1-1|13|.
CASIPGRNTEAFF
TGTGCCAGCATCCCGGGGCGAAACACTGAAGCTTTCTTT
>TRBV29-1|.|TRBJ1-1|17|.
CSVEDRAGGMADTEAFF
TGCAGCGTTGAAGATCGGGCGGGGGGAATGGCGGACACTGAAGCTTTCTTT
>TRBV11-3|.|TRBJ2-3|14|.
CASAEGGRTDTQYF
TGTGCCAGCGCTGAGGGGGGGCGGACAGATACGCAGTATTTT
>TRBV20-1|TRBD2|TRBJ2-5|11|few
CRGGSRETQYF
TGCAGGGGCGGGAGTCGAGAGACCCAGTACTTC
>TRBV9|.|TRBJ1-6|14|.
CASSVNPYNSPLHF
TGTGCCAGCAGCGTAAACCCCTATAATTCACCCCTCCACTTT
>TRBV7-2|TRBD2|TRBJ2-7|13|.
CAITSGGPYEQYF
TGTGCCATTACTAGCGGGGGGCCCTACGAGCAGTACTTC
>TRBV5-5|.|TRBJ2-7|14|.
CASSLWGSSYEQYF
TGTGCCAGCAGCCTGTGGGGCAGCTCCTACGAGCAGTACTTC
>TRBV6-1|TRBD1|TRBJ2-2|14|.
CASSRTGNTGELFF
TGTGCCAGCAGTAGGACAGGGAACACCGGGGAGCTGTTTTTT
>TRBV5-6|.|TRBJ2-5|13|.
CASSSTGGETQYF
TGTGCCAGCAGCTCGACAGGCGGAGAGACCCAGTACTTC
>TRBV5-1|TRBD2|TRBJ2-5|16|.
CASSLAGSSGPETQYF
TGCGCCAGCAGCTTGGCCGGATCTAGCGGGCCAGAGACCCAGTACTTC
>TRBV7-2|TRBD1|TRBJ1-4|15|.
CASSFPTGGNEKLFF
TGTGCCAGCAGCTTCCCGACAGGGGGAAATGAAAAACTGTTTTTT
>TRBV19|TRBD2|TRBJ2-1|18|.
CASSIEGGGSAAYNEQFF
TGTGCCAGTAGTATAGAGGGCGGGGGTTCCGCCGCCTACAATGAGCAGTTCTTC
>TRBV10-1|.|TRBJ2-7|13|.
CASSEHGAYEQYF
TGCGCCAGCAGTGAACACGGTGCCTACGAGCAGTACTTC
>TRBV19|.|TRBJ1-6|14|.
CASSIVQTNSPLHF
TGTGCCAGTAGTATAGTACAAACTAATTCACCCCTCCACTTT
>TRBV30|.|TRBJ1-5|14|.
CAWSPSARNQPQHF
TGTGCCTGGAGTCCCAGCGCTCGCAATCAGCCCCAGCATTTT
>TRBV19|.|TRBJ2-2|16|.
CASSMGREVNTGELFF
TGTGCCAGTAGTATGGGCAGGGAGGTTAACACCGGGGAGCTGTTTTTT
>TRBV27|.|TRBJ2-7|13|.
CASSLTGSYEQYF
TGTGCCAGCAGTTTAACAGGGTCCTACGAGCAGTACTTC
>TRBV11-2|.|TRBJ2-7|15|.
CASSQNSHSSYEQYF
TGTGCCAGCAGCCAGAACAGCCACAGCTCCTACGAGCAGTACTTC